These 23 T cell receptor beta chains came from one sample sequenced in a study of blood T cell repertoires in COVID-19. Repertoires were generated with immunoSEQ multiplex PCR, while TCRdb's copy carries only in-frame clones and drops some. Here the sample spans approximately 22,000 clones, around 80% being singletons. The sequencing input was peripheral blood. The receptors stem from a man of 80 years or more with active or convalescent COVID-19.

CDR3: CASSLVRGNTEAFF. CDR3 DNA: TGTGCCAGCAGCTTAGTTAGGGGGAACACTGAAGCTTTCTTT. The chain couples TRBV7-2 to TRBJ1-1, with a weak D call TRBD1 (5 bases). Germline-derived CDR1 and CDR2 are SGHTA and FQGNSA. Deletions cut 1 base from V and 1 base from J, with 7 bases between. This CDR3 has 14 amino acids.

The chain combines TRBV2 with TRBJ2-7; D not resolved. In germline, CDR1 is SNHLY, CDR2 FYNNEI. The CDR3 has 11 residues. The V gene lost 6 bases and the J gene lost 6 bases, with 9 bases spanning the gap. This CDR3 is CASRDWSEQYF. CDR3 in DNA: TGTGCCAGCAGGGATTGGAGCGAGCAGTACTTC.

This clone has only a few counts. The J gene is TRBJ1-6, the V gene TRBV5-6; perhaps TRBD1 as D (5 bases). Germline assignment: CDR1 SGHDT and CDR2 YYEEEE. The length of the CDR3 is 14 residues. V gave up 7 bases and J gave up 10 bases, with 18 bases separating them. CDR3: CASARTRVGSPLHF. The CDR3 bases are TGTGCCAGCGCCCGGACCAGGGTAGGATCACCCCTCCACTTT.

This clone has just one count. V is TRBV7-8 and J is TRBJ2-1; 16 bases align to TRBD2. In germline, CDR1 is SGHVS, CDR2 FQNEAQ. V was pared by 7 bases and J by 3 bases, with 9 bases of the junction left unmatched. The CDR3 totals 18 residues. The CDR3 DNA reads TGTGCCAGCAAACCCGGGACTAGCGGGAGGGCCTACTACAATGAGCAGTTCTTC. This sequence encodes CASKPGTSGRAYYNEQFF.

V usage is TRBV6-2 or TRBV6-3 and J usage is TRBJ1-6; TRBD1 matches 7 bases. The CDR3 is 14 amino acids. CDR1 and CDR2 (germline): MNHEY, SVGEGT. V gave up 6 bases and J gave up 6 bases; unmatched junction bases: 5. The CDR3 here is CASSGQVINSPLHF. In nucleotides, the CDR3 is TGTGCCAGCAGCGGACAGGTCATTAATTCACCCCTCCACTTT.

This clone was seen just once. The chain combines TRBV7-2 with TRBJ1-2, with 8 positions matching TRBD1. With V trimmed by 5 bases and J by 8 bases, 10 bases remained unmatched. The CDR3 has 14 residues. Germline lookup yields CDR1 SGHTA and CDR2 FQGNSA. The CDR3: CASSPGQGIGGYTF. Here the CDR3 DNA reads TGTGCCAGCAGCCCCGGACAGGGAATAGGGGGCTACACCTTC.

This clone has only a few counts. This chain links TRBV10-3 with TRBJ1-5; tentatively, D is TRBD1 (5 bases). Germline V gene sequence: CDR1 ENHRY, CDR2 SYGVKD. The CDR3 is 15 amino acids. Between the trimmed V and J ends, which lost 0 bases and 3 bases, there was a span of 9 bases. CDR3 sequence: CAISESGGNNQPQHF. The DNA of the CDR3 is TGTGCCATCAGTGAGTCCGGGGGTAACAATCAGCCCCAGCATTTT.

The gene calls are TRBV19 and TRBJ2-1, with 14 bases that match TRBD2. The germline CDR1 and CDR2 sequences are LNHDA and SQIVND (reference sequence). V was clipped by 6 bases and J by 8 bases; unmatched bases: 9. The CDR3 loop spans 16 amino acids. This CDR3 is CASRPQGTSGRDEQFF. For the CDR3, the DNA is TGTGCCAGTAGGCCTCAAGGGACTAGCGGGAGAGATGAGCAGTTCTTC.

In this sample, this clone turned up a few times. V usage is TRBV11-2 and J usage is TRBJ2-1, with TRBD2 matching over 7 bases. V shed 7 bases, J shed 7 bases, and the junction held 19 bases outside the gene matches. The CDR3 covers 17 residues. From germline, CDR1 is SGHAT and CDR2 FQNNGV. The CDR3 loop is CASTPAGGGREMNEQFF. CDR3 coding DNA: TGTGCCAGCACCCCTGCGGGCGGAGGGCGGGAGATGAATGAGCAGTTCTTC.

The chain employs TRBV7-3 and TRBJ2-3, with 8 positions matching TRBD2. Germline CDR1 and CDR2: SGHTA and FQGTGA. The CDR3 contains 18 residues. V lost 7 bases, J lost 5 bases, and 20 bases stayed unmatched. CDR3 bases: TGTGCCAGCATCGTGTGTGGAACCCGGGGGGGGTGTGGAGATACGCAGTATTTT. It encodes CASIVCGTRGGCGDTQYF.

This chain connects TRBV21-1 to TRBJ2-2; TRBD2 is taken as the D call from the table, unchecked against the DNA. TRBV21-1 is a documented pseudogene. The length of the CDR3 is 14 residues. The CDR3 DNA reads TGTGCCAGCGACCCACCGACTAGCCCCGGGGAGCTGTTTTTT. It is translated as CASDPPTSPGELFF.

The V call is TRBV19, the J call TRBJ2-5; TRBD1 matches 11 bases. There are 14 residues in the CDR3. With 5 bases clipped from V and 4 bases from J, the junction kept 3 bases outside the gene matches. Germline CDR1 and CDR2: LNHDA and SQIVND (reference sequence). The CDR3 DNA is TGTGCCAGTAGTTTTGGACAGGGGGCAGAGACCCAGTACTTC. Residues: CASSFGQGAETQYF.

The CDR3 nucleotides read TGTGCCACCAGCAGGGGGCCCGGGGAGACCCAGTACTTC. It encodes CATSRGPGETQYF. This chain joins TRBV15 and TRBJ2-5, with a tentative D call TRBD1 (5 bases). V dropped 3 bases and J dropped 5 bases, with 10 bases sitting between them. From germline, CDR1 is LNHNV and CDR2 YYDKDF (reference sequence). The CDR3 totals 13 residues.

The gene calls are TRBV7-8 and TRBJ1-1; D gene ambiguous. Germline V gene lookup returns CDR1 SGHVS and CDR2 FQNEAQ. The V end lost 8 bases, the J end lost 11 bases, and 15 bases lay between the germline ends. This CDR3 is built from 11 residues. CDR3 sequence: CASSTHSGAFF. The CDR3 DNA reads TGTGCCAGCTCCACCCACAGTGGGGCTTTCTTT.

V gene TRBV7-3 combines with J gene TRBJ2-2; D call uncertain. Trimming cost V 4 bases and J 7 bases, with 4 bases left between them. CDR3 length equals 11 residues. Germline-derived CDR1 and CDR2 are SGHTA and FQGTGA. Here the CDR3 reads CASSSGGELFF. Written as DNA, the CDR3 is TGTGCCAGCAGCTCGGGCGGGGAGCTGTTTTTT.

The chain links TRBV15 to TRBJ1-4; D unclear. The germline CDR1 and CDR2 sequences are LNHNV and YYDKDF (reference sequence). The V gene lost 3 bases and the J gene lost 0 bases, with 11 bases spanning the gap. CDR3 length equals 16 residues. The CDR3 nucleotides are TGTGCCACCAGCAGCCCGGTCCTGGCAACTAATGAAAAACTGTTTTTT. Translation: CATSSPVLATNEKLFF. The full variable domain, completed using reference TRBV15 and TRBJ1-4, is DAMVIQNPRYQVTQFGKPVTLSCSQTLNHNVMYWYQQKSSQAPKLLFHYYDKDFNNEADTPDNFQSRRPNTSFCFLDIRSPGLGDTAMYLCATSSPVLATNEKLFFGSGTQLSVL.

This chain links TRBV11-2 with TRBJ2-7; TRBD1 matches at 8 bases. Germline V gene sequence: CDR1 SGHAT, CDR2 FQNNGV. CDR3 size: 16 residues. V gave up 5 bases and J gave up 3 bases; unmatched junction bases: 12. The CDR3 sequence: CASSLNWGQDLYEQYF. The CDR3 nucleotides read TGTGCCAGCAGCCTCAACTGGGGACAGGATCTCTACGAGCAGTACTTC.

The chain employs TRBV6-5 and TRBJ1-2; TRBD1 is a possible D gene (5 bases). This CDR3 has 12 amino acids. Between the trimmed V and J ends, which lost 4 bases and 8 bases, there was a span of 11 bases. The germline V gene encodes CDR1 MNHEY and CDR2 SVGAGI. In DNA, the CDR3 is TGTGCCAGCAGTTCCCGCGGGGGGGGCTACACCTTC. It codes for CASSSRGGGYTF.

The chain recombines TRBV30 with TRBJ2-1; no clear D gene. V was shortened by 0 bases and J by 4 bases, with 13 bases between the two germline ends. In germline, CDR1 is GTSNPN, CDR2 SVGIG (reference sequence). The CDR3 spans 15 residues. The CDR3: CAWSVGFSSYNEQFF. DNA of the CDR3: TGTGCCTGGAGTGTTGGGTTTAGCAGTTACAATGAGCAGTTCTTC.

This chain uses TRBV27 with TRBJ1-2; 9 nucleotides match TRBD1. The V gene's germline CDR1 is MNHEY and CDR2 SMNVEV (reference sequence). CDR3 size: 15 residues. V was clipped by 6 bases and J by 4 bases; unmatched bases: 9. CDR3 sequence: CASSTGGADFYGYTF. As DNA, the CDR3 is TGTGCCAGCAGCACAGGGGGCGCCGACTTCTATGGCTACACCTTC.

The J gene is TRBJ2-1, the V gene TRBV7-2; 8 bases line up with TRBD2. CDR1 is SGHTA and CDR2 is FQGNSA in the germline V gene. The CDR3 sequence is 17 residues long. J was trimmed by 7 bases and V by 5 bases; bases with no gene match: 16. CDR3 coding DNA: TGTGCCAGCAGCCCCTACCTACGGGGCGGGGGGCAGAATGAGCAGTTCTTC. Translating it yields CASSPYLRGGGQNEQFF.

The table lists this clone with a few counts. The V call is TRBV18, the J call TRBJ2-7, with D uncertain. Between the trimmed V and J ends, which lost 1 base and 5 bases, there was a span of 12 bases. Germline V gene data show CDR1 as KGHSH and CDR2 as LQKENI. The CDR3 spans 14 residues. The DNA of the CDR3 is TGTGCCAGCTCACCACAGGAGCTTTCTAACGAGCAGTACTTC. This sequence encodes CASSPQELSNEQYF.

The chain is built from TRBV5-1 and TRBJ2-2; 12 positions agree with TRBD1. Germline CDR1 is SGHRS and CDR2 is YFSETQ. This CDR3 spans 15 amino acids. V shed 3 bases, J shed 7 bases, and the junction held 4 bases outside the gene matches. CDR3 amino acids: CASSWDRGQGGELFF. The CDR3 DNA is TGCGCCAGCAGCTGGGACAGGGGGCAAGGCGGGGAGCTGTTTTTT.